These 23 T cell receptor beta chains share one sample of origin, sequenced in a study of blood T cell repertoires in COVID-19. Method: immunoSEQ multiplex PCR; TCRdb's copy keeps in-frame clones and lacks some. Of about 39,000 clones listed, about 89% are singletons. Sequencing was done on a sample of peripheral blood. The receptors come from a man aged 50-59 years with active COVID-19.

The V and J genes are TRBV6-6 and TRBJ2-5; 12 bases match TRBD1. After removal of 5 bases from V and 5 bases from J, the junction contained 6 bases not matched to a gene. CDR1 and CDR2 (germline): MNHNY, SVGAGI (reference sequence). This CDR3 has 15 residues. CDR3 residues: CASSPRDRGRETQYF. The CDR3 DNA reads TGTGCCAGCAGTCCAAGGGACAGGGGGCGTGAGACCCAGTACTTC.

V is TRBV12-3 or TRBV12-4 and J is TRBJ1-3; D is undetermined. This CDR3 is built from 13 residues. V was clipped by 4 bases and J by 4 bases, with 8 bases between them. CDR3 sequence: CASSSTVGNTIYF. In DNA, the CDR3 is TGTGCCAGCAGTTCCACGGTGGGAAACACCATATATTTT.

CDR3 loop: CASSRLPLAGGLSSTDTQYF. CDR3 DNA: TGCGCCAGCAGCCGCCTTCCTCTAGCGGGGGGGCTTTCAAGCACAGATACGCAGTATTTT. The V and J genes are TRBV5-1 and TRBJ2-3; 12 bases line up with TRBD2. This CDR3 has 20 amino acids. With V trimmed by 4 bases and J by 0 bases, 15 bases remained unmatched. Germline V gene data show CDR1 as SGHRS and CDR2 as YFSETQ.

This chain uses TRBV25-1 with TRBJ2-7, with TRBD1 matching 8 bases. The CDR3 has 15 residues. Looked up from germline, CDR1 is MGHDK and CDR2 is SYGVNS. V trimming: 1 base; J trimming: 5 bases; junction bases outside the gene matches: 7. The CDR3 sequence: CASSELGAGGHEQYF. CDR3 DNA: TGTGCCAGCAGTGAATTGGGAGCAGGGGGCCACGAGCAGTACTTC.

The chain combines TRBV2 with TRBJ1-2; D unresolved. V lost 3 bases and J 1 base, leaving 12 bases between the germline ends. This CDR3 is built from 15 residues. Germline assignment: CDR1 SNHLY and CDR2 FYNNEI. The CDR3 here is CASSDRGRFNYGYTF. The CDR3 DNA follows: TGTGCCAGCAGTGATCGTGGCAGGTTTAACTATGGCTACACCTTC.

The chain carries TRBV18 and TRBJ2-7; D may be TRBD1 (5 bases). CDR1 is KGHSH and CDR2 is LQKENI in the germline V gene. This CDR3 spans 12 amino acids. Trimming left V 4 bases short and J 6 bases short, with 10 bases between. The CDR3 loop reads CASSRPQGEQYF. The CDR3 DNA is TGTGCCAGCTCACGACCCCAGGGCGAGCAGTACTTC.

The rearrangement uses TRBV30 and TRBJ2-3; 10 bases agree with TRBD2. In germline, CDR1 is GTSNPN, CDR2 SVGIG (reference sequence). V was clipped by 3 bases and J by 4 bases; unmatched bases: 4. CDR3 size: 14 residues. The CDR3 DNA reads as TGTGCCTGGAGAGCGGGAGGGCCTGCAGATACGCAGTATTTT. Protein sequence: CAWRAGGPADTQYF.

V and J are TRBV2 and TRBJ1-1; 8 bases match TRBD1. The CDR3 spans 13 residues. Germline CDR1 reads SNHLY; CDR2 reads FYNNEI. Trimming cost V 6 bases and J 5 bases; bases outside gene matches: 5. The CDR3 is CASRGTGRTEAFF. The CDR3 region has the DNA TGTGCCAGCAGGGGGACAGGTAGAACTGAAGCTTTCTTT.

V usage is TRBV7-2 and J usage is TRBJ2-5; D may be TRBD2 (6 bases). CDR1 SGHTA and CDR2 FQGNSA come from the germline V gene. Trimming took 5 bases from V and 1 from J, leaving 11 bases between them. This CDR3 is 14 amino acids long. The CDR3 sequence is CASSPWGVQETQYF. The DNA for the CDR3 is TGTGCCAGCAGCCCTTGGGGGGTCCAAGAGACCCAGTACTTC.

This clone is a singleton in its sample. The chain employs TRBV18 and TRBJ1-4, with D hard to call. The V gene's germline CDR1 is KGHSH and CDR2 LQKENI. V lost 11 bases and J lost 0, with 13 bases in between. The CDR3 sequence is 14 residues long. The CDR3 nucleotides read TGTGCCTCGGGGAGGGCTGCAACTAATGAAAAACTGTTTTTT. It specifies CASGRAATNEKLFF.

The chain joins TRBV6-4 to TRBJ2-1, with D possibly TRBD2 on 7 matching bases. The CDR3 consists of 15 residues. Trimming stripped 3 bases from V and 10 bases from J, with 19 bases between. The V gene's germline CDR1 is MRHNA and CDR2 SNTAGT. CDR3 coding DNA: TGTGCCAGCAGTGAAATGACAACAGGGAGGGTAGAGCAGTTCTTC. It is translated as CASSEMTTGRVEQFF.

This chain connects TRBV15 to TRBJ2-3, with TRBD2 matching over 8 bases. Trimming removed 3 bases from V and 4 bases from J; junction bases left unmatched: 9. CDR1 is LNHNV and CDR2 is YYDKDF in the germline V gene (reference sequence). The CDR3 loop spans 16 amino acids. The CDR3 loop is CATSSHVTSEADTQYF. The CDR3 DNA sequence: TGTGCCACCAGCAGTCACGTGACTAGCGAGGCAGATACGCAGTATTTT.

Notes on this clone: Other DNA sequences from this sample encode an identical CDR3 as well. The chain recombines TRBV27 with TRBJ2-2; D is perhaps TRBD1 (6 bases). Germline V gene lookup returns CDR1 MNHEY and CDR2 SMNVEV (reference sequence). The CDR3 totals 14 residues. The germline V and J ends were trimmed by 6 bases and 1 base, with 9 bases remaining between them. The CDR3 nucleotides read TGTGCCAGCAGACAGGGCCGGAACACCGGGGAGCTGTTTTTT. Its translation is CASRQGRNTGELFF.

This clone was counted a single time. J is TRBJ1-2 and V is TRBV7-2; the D gene is possibly TRBD1 (5 bases). Trimming removed 0 bases from V and 3 bases from J, with 8 bases in between. The CDR3 covers 14 residues. Germline V lookup: CDR1 SGHTA, CDR2 FQGNSA. DNA of the CDR3: TGTGCCAGCAGCTTAGCTAAAGGGGACTATGGCTACACCTTC. It yields the protein CASSLAKGDYGYTF.

The rearrangement uses TRBV29-1 and TRBJ1-2; no clear D. The CDR3 extends over 13 amino acids. CDR1 SQVTM and CDR2 ANQGSEA come from the germline V gene. The V end was cut by 2 bases, the J end by 5 bases, with 12 bases between. Written as DNA, the CDR3 is TGCAGCGTTGAAAAGGTAACAGCTTATGGCTACACCTTC. This translates into CSVEKVTAYGYTF.

The chain combines TRBV5-1 with TRBJ1-1; a weak D match, TRBD1 (5 bases). There are 17 residues in the CDR3. Germline V gene lookup returns CDR1 SGHRS and CDR2 YFSETQ. V shed 4 bases and J shed 0 bases, with 19 bases lying between them. This CDR3 is CASSRGTDSLMNTEAFF. CDR3 bases: TGCGCCAGCAGCCGGGGGACTGACTCCCTCATGAACACTGAAGCTTTCTTT.

The genes are TRBV5-1 and TRBJ2-7; D uncertain. This CDR3 spans 14 amino acids. V lost 1 base and J 3 bases, leaving 11 bases between the germline ends. Germline CDR1 and CDR2: SGHRS and YFSETQ. CDR3 sequence (DNA): TGCGCCAGCAGCTTGTTGCCAGGAAACTACGAGCAGTACTTC. Protein sequence: CASSLLPGNYEQYF.

This clone was seen more than once but under ten times. At the DNA level, this CDR3 is encoded by other sequences in the same sample as well. The chain recombines TRBV14 with TRBJ2-5, with a possible D match to TRBD2 (6 bases). The ends were cut back, 1 base at V and 2 bases at J, with 8 bases in the middle. The CDR3 length is 14 residues. Germline V gives CDR1 SGHDN, CDR2 FVKESK. CDR3 loop: CASSQGRGQETQYF. The CDR3 nucleotides read TGTGCCAGCAGCCAAGGGCGGGGTCAAGAGACCCAGTACTTC.

The chain has TRBV3-1 (or the pseudogene TRBV3-2) and TRBJ2-4; 10 positions agree with TRBD2. The CDR3 is 18 amino acids. J gave up 8 bases and V 2 bases, and 15 bases lay outside the gene matches. In germline, CDR1 is LGHDT, CDR2 YNNKEL (reference sequence). This CDR3 is CASSQSVRASGRLDIQYF. CDR3 DNA: TGTGCCAGCAGCCAAAGTGTTCGGGCTAGCGGGAGATTGGACATTCAGTACTTC.

The V call is TRBV7-6, the J call TRBJ2-5, with D perhaps TRBD1 (5 bases). Germline V CDR1 and CDR2: SGHVS, FNYEAQ. The V and J ends lost 1 base and 5 bases respectively, with 20 bases between them. The CDR3 spans 17 residues. CDR3 bases: TGTGCCAGCAGCTTAGGGCCGCCCCAGGGTAATGGGGAGACCCAGTACTTC. It encodes CASSLGPPQGNGETQYF.

J is TRBJ2-1 and V is TRBV21-1; the D segment call TRBD2 is taken from the table without a DNA check. TRBV21-1 is recorded as a pseudogene. This CDR3 spans 19 amino acids. CDR3 protein: CASSKVLSEGGRAYNEQFF. The CDR3, as DNA: TGTGCCAGCAGCAAAGTCCTCTCCGAGGGCGGGAGGGCCTACAATGAGCAGTTCTTC.

This rearrangement joins TRBV30 to TRBJ2-7; a weak D match, TRBD1 (5 bases). V dropped 0 bases and J dropped 5 bases, with 14 bases sitting between them. CDR1 is GTSNPN and CDR2 is SVGIG in the germline V gene (reference sequence). The CDR3 extends over 14 amino acids. As DNA, the CDR3 is TGTGCCTGGAGTGTACTTCGGACGGACAACGAGCAGTACTTC. This sequence encodes CAWSVLRTDNEQYF.

The J gene is TRBJ1-1, the V gene TRBV2; D may be TRBD1 (6 bases). Germline V lookup: CDR1 SNHLY, CDR2 FYNNEI. Trimming pared 8 bases from V and 5 bases from J, leaving 18 bases between. CDR3 length: 14 residues. CDR3 DNA: TGTGCCAGCCGACCCTACCCACAGGGAACTGAAGCTTTCTTT. It encodes CASRPYPQGTEAFF.